This TCR beta chain was observed in a study of early T cells in non-severe SARS-CoV-2 infection. Overall study: Bulk RNA taken from unsorted whole blood was sequenced, leaving chains unpaired.

As to this clonotype: Its antigen remains unidentified.

Attachment of unique molecular identifiers to individual cDNA molecules was performed. Via MiXCR, TCRdb re-called the 5' RACE reads, giving one row per CDR3 protein. The table lists about 30,000 distinct CDR3 sequences, 4% to 5.5% of them singletons. Study-wide results and caveats: Anti-spike CD8 responses were favored by VDJdb matching, which missed private and CD4 specificities.

The source of this sequence is an adult who was a healthcare worker with PCR-confirmed SARS-CoV-2 infection or an uninfected control (not recorded which). The sample taken for sequencing was whole blood.

The CDR3 nucleotides are TGTGCCAGCAGCCACCTACTAGCGGGTGGTGGCAATGAGCAGTTCTTC. Translation: CASSHLLAGGGNEQFF. This chain links TRBV5-5 with TRBJ2-1, with 9 bases matching TRBD2. The CDR3 covers 16 residues. J lost 6 bases, V lost 4 bases, and 11 bases had no gene match. The germline gives CDR1 SGHKS, CDR2 YYEKEE (reference sequence).